The 30 T cell receptor beta chains below come from one sample, sequenced in a study of technical replicates of blood from a handful of donors. Repertoires were generated with immunoSEQ multiplex PCR, while TCRdb's copy carries only in-frame clones and drops some. The sample has fewer than 70,000 clones, 86% seen once. The sample taken for sequencing was PBMCs. The receptors originated from a human donor in good health. Some clones in this sample may be carry-over from other donors' samples.

Notes on this clone: At one end the junction does not follow the germline gene, possibly because of a read error. The chain couples TRBV6-5 to TRBJ1-2; tentative D call: TRBD1 (6 bases). The CDR3 length is 10 residues. Germline CDR1 is MNHEY and CDR2 is SVGAGI. CDR3 in DNA: TGTGCCAGCGGAGACAGGCTTTCTTACTTC. Translated, it gives CASGDRLSYF.

This chain uses TRBV6-4 with TRBJ2-1, with 10 bases lining up with TRBD2. CDR3 size: 15 residues. V gave up 6 bases and J gave up 4 bases; unmatched junction bases: 6. CDR1 is MRHNA, CDR2 SNTAGT, per germline. CDR3 protein: CASRELAGAYNEQFF. In nucleotides, the CDR3 is TGTGCCAGCAGGGAGCTAGCGGGGGCTTACAATGAGCAGTTCTTC.

The rearrangement joins TRBV6-1 to TRBJ2-3; 7 bases match TRBD1. The CDR3 length is 15 residues. Trimming at V came to 2 bases and at J to 5 bases, leaving 7 bases not matched to a gene. Germline V gene data show CDR1 as MNHNS and CDR2 as SASEGT. CDR3 in amino acids: CASSELKGAIDTQYF. As DNA, the CDR3 is TGTGCCAGCAGTGAATTAAAGGGGGCAATAGATACGCAGTATTTT.

This clone was observed once. The J gene is TRBJ2-1, the V gene TRBV4-3; TRBD2 agrees at 16 bases. The CDR3 sequence is 18 residues long. Germline assignment: CDR1 LGHNA and CDR2 YSLEER. V dropped 3 bases and J dropped 6; count of bases not matched to a gene: 8. CDR3 nucleotides: TGCGCCAGCAGCCAGGGACTAGCGGGGGGGCCTGGTCTCAATGAGCAGTTCTTC. This codes for CASSQGLAGGPGLNEQFF.

The V call is TRBV6-5, the J call TRBJ1-1; perhaps TRBD1 as D (6 bases). V was cut by 7 bases and J by 5 bases, with 17 bases left in between. Looked up from germline, CDR1 is MNHEY and CDR2 is SVGAGI. This CDR3 contains 14 residues. This chain's CDR3 is CASTLGGPLTEAFF. For the CDR3, the DNA is TGTGCCAGCACCCTAGGGGGACCTCTTACTGAAGCTTTCTTT.

This chain joins TRBV4-3 and TRBJ2-5; 7 bases are shared with TRBD1. Germline V gene data show CDR1 as LGHNA and CDR2 as YSLEER. The ends lost 2 bases at V and 4 bases at J; junction bases unmatched: 7. The CDR3 spans 15 residues. CDR3 nucleotides: TGCGCCAGCAGCCAACATTACAGGGGATCAGAGACCCAGTACTTC. Translating it yields CASSQHYRGSETQYF.

The chain employs TRBV7-9 and TRBJ2-5; D uncertain. Germline V CDR1 and CDR2: SEHNR, FQNEAQ (reference sequence). Trimming took 2 bases from V and 2 from J, leaving 12 bases between them. CDR3 length equals 15 residues. The CDR3 loop is CASSLSLDGQETQYF. The CDR3, as DNA: TGTGCCAGCAGCTTATCTCTTGACGGGCAAGAGACCCAGTACTTC.

The CDR3 bases are TGTGCCAGCAGCTCGCAGGGTTTTGGCACTGAAGCTTTCTTT. This translates into CASSSQGFGTEAFF. V and J are TRBV7-2 and TRBJ1-1, with TRBD1 as a possible D gene (5 bases). The germline V and J ends were trimmed by 4 bases and 4 bases, with 13 bases remaining between them. The CDR3 is made up of 14 amino acids. The germline gives CDR1 SGHTA, CDR2 FQGNSA.

This clone appeared a few times. The genes are TRBV29-1 and TRBJ1-1; 7 bases are a match to TRBD1. The germline CDR1 and CDR2 sequences are SQVTM and ANQGSEA. The J segment lost 1 base and the V segment lost 6 bases, leaving 11 bases of the junction unmatched. The CDR3 length is 15 residues. For the CDR3, the DNA is TGCAGCGTCGTTGGCCCCAGACAGGGGAACACTGAAGCTTTCTTT. This codes for CSVVGPRQGNTEAFF.

The chain links TRBV5-6 to TRBJ1-2; TRBD1 aligns across 7 bases. CDR3 length: 15 residues. With V trimmed by 6 bases and J by 8 bases, 16 bases remained unmatched. Germline V gene sequence: CDR1 SGHDT, CDR2 YYEEEE. This CDR3 is CASIWGQPPRGGYTF. The CDR3 DNA reads as TGTGCCAGCATATGGGGACAGCCTCCTCGCGGGGGCTACACCTTC.

The genes are TRBV7-9 and TRBJ2-3; possible D gene TRBD2, 5 bases. The CDR3 is 15 residues long. Germline V gene data show CDR1 as SEHNR and CDR2 as FQNEAQ (reference sequence). Between the trimmed V and J ends, which lost 5 bases and 0 bases, there was a span of 12 bases. This CDR3 is CASSPSGYSTDTQYF. The CDR3 DNA reads as TGTGCCAGCAGCCCCAGCGGATATAGCACAGATACGCAGTATTTT. The full variable domain, completed using reference TRBV7-9 and TRBJ2-3, is DTGVSQNPRHKITKRGQNVTFRCDPISEHNRLYWYRQTLGQGPEFLTYFQNEAQLEKSRLLSDRFSAERPKGSFSTLEIQRTEQGDSAMYLCASSPSGYSTDTQYFGPGTRLTVL.

J is TRBJ2-1 and V is TRBV7-9, with 13 bases aligning to TRBD2. After removal of 11 bases from V and 1 base from J, the junction contained 2 bases not matched to a gene. This CDR3 has 14 residues. CDR1 SEHNR and CDR2 FQNEAQ come from the germline V gene (reference sequence). Here the CDR3 reads CAVLAGGSYNEQFF. In DNA form, the CDR3 reads TGTGCCGTACTAGCGGGGGGGTCCTACAATGAGCAGTTCTTC.

The chain recombines TRBV20-1 with TRBJ2-1; the match to TRBD2 covers 7 bases. Germline assignment: CDR1 DFQATT and CDR2 SNEGSKA (reference sequence). V was clipped by 6 bases and J by 9 bases; unmatched bases: 5. This CDR3 is built from 11 residues. The CDR3 DNA reads TGCAGTGCCGGGGAGGGGCGTGAGCAGTTCTTC. Protein sequence: CSAGEGREQFF.

The V gene is TRBV10-3, the J gene TRBJ2-7, with D possibly being TRBD2 (5 bases). Trimming left V 7 bases short and J 2 bases short, with 15 bases between. The CDR3 has 14 amino acids. In germline, CDR1 is ENHRY, CDR2 SYGVKD. The CDR3 DNA sequence: TGTGCCATCATGACGGGATCCGGAACCTACGAGCAGTACTTC. Protein product: CAIMTGSGTYEQYF.

This chain links TRBV4-3 with TRBJ2-2; possibly TRBD1 for D (6 bases). V was shortened by 0 bases and J by 9 bases, with 26 bases between the two germline ends. This CDR3 contains 19 residues. Germline CDR1 LGHNA, CDR2 YSLEER. CDR3 in DNA: TGCGCCAGCAGCCAAGATTGGGCCGGGTCCTTTGGGACACCGAGGGAGCTGTTTTTT. The encoded protein is CASSQDWAGSFGTPRELFF.

The chain combines TRBV18 with TRBJ1-4; 7 nucleotides agree with TRBD1. Germline CDR1 is KGHSH and CDR2 is LQKENI. The CDR3 is made up of 13 amino acids. V shed 8 bases and J 8 bases; nucleotides not matched to a gene: 8. CDR3 in DNA: TGTGCCAGCACGGGACAGAGAGAGGAAAAACTGTTTTTT. This sequence encodes CASTGQREEKLFF. The whole variable domain, filled in from reference TRBV18 and TRBJ1-4, reads NAGVMQNPRHLVRRRGQEARLRCSPMKGHSHVYWYRQLPEEGLKFMVYLQKENIIDESGMPKERFSAEFPKEGPSILRIQQVVRGDSAAYFCASTGQREEKLFFGSGTQLSVL.

The chain links TRBV6-1 to TRBJ1-2, with D perhaps matching TRBD1 (5 bases). Germline V CDR1 and CDR2: MNHNS, SASEGT. Trimming stripped 6 bases from V and 4 bases from J, with 6 bases between. The CDR3 contains 11 residues. The CDR3 loop is CASRDTYGYTF. In nucleotides, the CDR3 is TGTGCCAGCAGGGACACCTATGGCTACACCTTC.

The V call is TRBV7-8, the J call TRBJ2-1, with D possibly being TRBD2 (6 bases). V dropped 1 base and J dropped 3 bases, with 10 bases sitting between them. This CDR3 region has 15 residues. Germline-derived CDR1 and CDR2 are SGHVS and FQNEAQ. This CDR3 is CASSLGRGLYNEQFF. DNA for the CDR3: TGTGCCAGCAGCTTAGGGCGGGGACTCTACAATGAGCAGTTCTTC.

The genes are TRBV10-3 and TRBJ2-7; D is ambiguous. Trimming removed 4 bases from V and 2 bases from J, with 9 bases in between. Germline V gene sequence: CDR1 ENHRY, CDR2 SYGVKD. The CDR3 is made up of 13 amino acids. The CDR3 region is CAISVPGTYEQYF. The CDR3 coding sequence is TGTGCCATCAGTGTTCCGGGTACCTACGAGCAGTACTTC.

V usage is TRBV2 and J usage is TRBJ2-7; D is undetermined. CDR3 length equals 8 residues. The germline V gene encodes CDR1 SNHLY and CDR2 FYNNEI. CDR3 bases: TGTGGCGAGTACGAGCAGTACTTC. It specifies CGEYEQYF.

The CDR3 protein is CASRRQGNTNSPLHF. In nucleotides, the CDR3 is TGTGCCAGCAGAAGACAGGGCAATACTAATTCACCCCTCCACTTT. The chain combines TRBV6-5 with TRBJ1-6; 7 bases agree with TRBD1. This CDR3 region has 15 residues. Germline CDR1 reads MNHEY; CDR2 reads SVGAGI. V was pared by 6 bases and J by 6 bases, with 8 bases of the junction left unmatched.

This rearrangement joins TRBV14 to TRBJ1-2, with D tentatively TRBD1 (6 bases). This CDR3 has 13 amino acids. Germline CDR1 reads SGHDN; CDR2 reads FVKESK. V was trimmed by 4 bases and J by 4 bases, leaving 10 bases between them. This chain's CDR3 is CASSPGQFYGYTF. Written as DNA, the CDR3 is TGTGCCAGCAGCCCAGGACAGTTCTATGGCTACACCTTC. The full variable domain, its missing parts supplied by reference TRBV14 and TRBJ1-2, is EAGVTQFPSHSVIEKGQTVTLRCDPISGHDNLYWYRRVMGKEIKFLLHFVKESKQDESGMPNNRFLAERTGGTYSTLKVQPAELEDSGVYFCASSPGQFYGYTFGSGTRLTVV.

This clone was recorded only once. The rearrangement uses TRBV1 and TRBJ2-2; the table's TRBD1 call for D was not verified on the DNA. TRBV1 is noted as a pseudogene. This CDR3 spans 16 amino acids. The CDR3 nucleotides read TGCACCAGCAGCCAAGATAGGGCAGGGGGACCCGGGGAGCTGTTTTTT. Translation gives CTSSQDRAGGPGELFF.

This rearrangement joins TRBV10-3 to TRBJ1-2; a possible D gene is TRBD1 (5 bases). The CDR3 covers 15 residues. Between the trimmed V and J ends, which lost 3 bases and 6 bases, there was a span of 17 bases. Germline V lookup: CDR1 ENHRY, CDR2 SYGVKD. CDR3 in amino acids: CAISDAAGTTDGYTF. The CDR3 DNA reads as TGTGCCATCAGTGACGCCGCCGGGACTACAGATGGCTACACCTTC.

This clone was seen more than once but under ten times. The gene calls are TRBV7-2 and TRBJ1-1; 7 bases agree with TRBD1. The CDR3 extends over 14 amino acids. Germline V gene lookup returns CDR1 SGHTA and CDR2 FQGNSA. V shed 5 bases, J shed 2 bases, and the junction held 5 bases outside the gene matches. CDR3 protein: CASSPGQANTEAFF. The CDR3 DNA sequence: TGTGCCAGCAGCCCCGGACAGGCAAACACTGAAGCTTTCTTT.

This sequence joins TRBV2 and TRBJ2-5; 8 nucleotides line up with TRBD1. The germline CDR1 and CDR2 sequences are SNHLY and FYNNEI. The J segment lost 5 bases and the V segment lost 4 bases, leaving 6 bases of the junction unmatched. The CDR3 sequence is 14 residues long. In DNA form, the CDR3 reads TGTGCCAGCAGTGGCGGACAGGGAATGGAGACCCAGTACTTC. The encoded protein is CASSGGQGMETQYF.

V usage is TRBV5-6 and J usage is TRBJ2-6; D perhaps matches TRBD2 (5 bases). The CDR3 covers 16 residues. The ends were cut back, 1 base at V and 3 bases at J, with 11 bases in the middle. Germline V lookup: CDR1 SGHDT, CDR2 YYEEEE. DNA for the CDR3: TGTGCCAGCAGCTTGCGTTCGGGGAATGGGGCCAACGTCCTGACTTTC. Its translation is CASSLRSGNGANVLTF.

The rearrangement links TRBV14 to TRBJ1-6; D might be TRBD1 (6 bases). Germline CDR1 and CDR2: SGHDN and FVKESK. The CDR3 totals 15 residues. V lost 4 bases and J lost 9, with 16 bases in between. The DNA for the CDR3 is TGTGCCAGCAGCCCGGTCGGGGGGGCGAGTTCACCCCTCCACTTT. Protein sequence: CASSPVGGASSPLHF.

The chain links TRBV4-2 to TRBJ1-2; D perhaps matches TRBD1 (6 bases). Deletions cut 2 bases from V and 8 bases from J, with 15 bases between. From germline, CDR1 is LGHNA and CDR2 YNFKEQ. The CDR3 extends over 14 amino acids. The CDR3 coding sequence is TGTGCCAGCAGCCAAACTTCGCGGGGGCGAGGCTACACCTTC. Protein sequence: CASSQTSRGRGYTF.

The chain couples TRBV29-1 to TRBJ2-7, with D maybe TRBD2 (5 bases). CDR3 length equals 13 residues. V dropped 6 bases and J dropped 5 bases, with 17 bases sitting between them. Germline V gene lookup returns CDR1 SQVTM and CDR2 ANQGSEA. CDR3 region: CSVAQLARDEQYF. CDR3 coding DNA: TGCAGCGTCGCCCAACTGGCGAGGGACGAGCAGTACTTC.